A single sample gave rise to the 11 T cell receptor beta chains below, sequenced in a study of cytomegalovirus exposure and HLA in healthy donors. This PCR relied on a set of 60 Vbeta primers and 13 Jbeta primers. TCRdb's table, derived via immunoSEQ multiplex PCR, lists solely in-frame clones and lacks some. The table records 100,000 or so clones, approximately 70% of them present only once. The specimen was PBMCs. These receptors all stem from a woman in her late teens or twenties in good health and CMV-seropositive.

This chain connects TRBV10-3 to TRBJ2-5; D gene uncertain. CDR1 ENHRY and CDR2 SYGVKD come from the germline V gene. V lost 0 bases and J 3 bases, leaving 8 bases between the germline ends. This CDR3 spans 14 amino acids. The CDR3 bases are TGTGCCATCAGTGAGTCTATTCTTGAAGAGACCCAGTACTTC. Its translation: CAISESILEETQYF.

The count of this clone is one. CDR3 amino acids: CASSSRQGEGKTQYF. The DNA of the CDR3 is TGCGCCAGCAGCTCAAGACAGGGGGAAGGAAAGACCCAGTACTTC. J is TRBJ2-5 and V is TRBV5-1; TRBD1 aligns across 9 bases. From germline, CDR1 is SGHRS and CDR2 YFSETQ. V was clipped by 3 bases and J by 6 bases; unmatched bases: 9. The CDR3 has 15 residues.

CDR3 amino acids: CASSQDATSGPRGGYEQYF. CDR3 sequence (DNA): TGCGCCAGCAGCCAAGACGCGACTAGCGGTCCCCGAGGAGGCTACGAGCAGTACTTC. The chain recombines TRBV4-3 with TRBJ2-7, with 9 bases that match TRBD2. The junction had 15 bases not matched to a gene; V was cut back by 0 bases and J by 3 bases. CDR1 and CDR2 from the germline V gene are LGHNA and YSLEER. The CDR3 is 19 residues long.

The chain joins TRBV7-3 to TRBJ2-3; 9 nucleotides agree with TRBD1. The J segment lost 0 bases and the V segment lost 4 bases, leaving 2 bases of the junction unmatched. The CDR3 sequence is 15 residues long. Germline lookup yields CDR1 SGHTA and CDR2 FQGTGA. CDR3: CASSSTGGSTDTQYF. DNA of the CDR3: TGTGCCAGCAGCTCGACAGGGGGTAGCACAGATACGCAGTATTTT.

The chain employs TRBV7-2 and TRBJ2-7, with D unresolved. CDR3 length: 16 amino acids. The germline gives CDR1 SGHTA, CDR2 FQGNSA. The V and J ends lost 1 base and 0 bases respectively, with 13 bases between them. Here the CDR3 reads CASSLESRVSSYEQYF. DNA of the CDR3: TGTGCCAGCAGCTTAGAGTCGCGAGTGAGCTCCTACGAGCAGTACTTC.

The chain uses TRBV20-1 and TRBJ2-3; possibly TRBD2 for D (5 bases). Trimming stripped 6 bases from V and 7 bases from J, with 11 bases between. Germline CDR1 DFQATT, CDR2 SNEGSKA (reference sequence). The CDR3 covers 11 residues. For the CDR3, the DNA is TGCAGTGCGGAGACGGGGAATACGCAGTATTTT. It is translated as CSAETGNTQYF.

V usage is TRBV19 and J usage is TRBJ1-5, with D possibly being TRBD1 (5 bases). The CDR3 spans 15 residues. V was trimmed by 5 bases and J by 2 bases, leaving 13 bases between them. The V gene's germline CDR1 is LNHDA and CDR2 SQIVND (reference sequence). The DNA for the CDR3 is TGTGCCAGTAGTTTAATGACAGTGGGCAATCAGCCCCAGCATTTT. It codes for CASSLMTVGNQPQHF.

The gene calls are TRBV9 and TRBJ2-1, with 9 bases identical to TRBD2. V lost 1 base to trimming and J lost 9 bases; unmatched junction nucleotides: 8. The CDR3 is 15 residues long. Germline V gene lookup returns CDR1 SGDLS and CDR2 YYNGEE. CDR3 amino acids: CASSVYAGGPVEQFF. CDR3 sequence (DNA): TGTGCCAGCAGCGTATACGCGGGAGGGCCGGTTGAGCAGTTCTTC. The variable domain in full, with the rest retrieved from reference TRBV9 and TRBJ2-1, is DSGVTQTPKHLITATGQRVTLRCSPRSGDLSVYWYQQSLDQGLQFLIQYYNGEERAKGNILERFSAQQFPDLHSELNLSSLELGDSALYFCASSVYAGGPVEQFFGPGTRLTVL.

This clone was recorded a few times. The rearrangement uses TRBV6-6 and TRBJ1-1; 9 nucleotides align to TRBD1. The CDR3 covers 14 residues. Per germline, CDR1 MNHNY and CDR2 SVGAGI (reference sequence). V lost 6 bases, J lost 3 bases, and 5 bases stayed unmatched. The CDR3 is CASRDRGLDTEAFF. The CDR3 coding sequence is TGTGCCAGCAGGGACAGGGGTTTGGACACTGAAGCTTTCTTT.

The sample holds a few counts of this clone. This chain connects TRBV5-1 to TRBJ2-1, with TRBD2 identical over 13 bases. Germline V gene lookup returns CDR1 SGHRS and CDR2 YFSETQ. CDR3 length: 14 residues. With 4 bases clipped from V and 9 bases from J, the junction kept 4 bases outside the gene matches. The CDR3 here is CASSPGLAGSEQFF. The CDR3 DNA is TGCGCCAGCAGCCCGGGACTAGCGGGAAGTGAGCAGTTCTTC.

This clone was detected only once. As DNA, the CDR3 is TGTGCCAGCAACCTTAGCGGGAGGGCCTGGTTCTTC. Translating gives CASNLSGRAWFF. The chain joins TRBV28 to TRBJ2-1; 11 bases line up with TRBD2. Germline V CDR1 and CDR2: MDHEN, SYDVKM. CDR3 length: 12 residues. Losses at the gene ends were 7 bases for V and 15 bases for J; bases not matched to a gene: 8. Filled out from reference TRBV28 and TRBJ2-1, the complete variable domain reads DVKVTQSSRYLVKRTGEKVFLECVQDMDHENMFWYRQDPGLGLRLIYFSYDVKMKEKGDIPEGYSVSREKKERFSLILESASTNQTSMYLCASNLSGRAWFFGPGTRLTVL.